A selection of T cell receptor beta chains follows, all from one sample in a study of blood T cell repertoires in COVID-19. Generated by immunoSEQ multiplex PCR, the TCRdb table keeps only in-frame clones and is missing some. The sample contains around 120,000 clones, around 76% of which appear only once. Sequences were obtained from peripheral blood. Receptors were obtained from a man aged 65-85 years with acute or convalescent COVID-19. Each CDR3 is given with its conserved first and last residue.

TRBJ1-2	TRBV27	CASSPGQGIPPYGYTF
TRBJ2-7	TRBV29-1	CSVALGRSWYEQYF
TRBJ2-3	TRBV20-1	CSARDRSPHF
TRBJ2-5	TRBV14	CASSRNAGIETQYF
TRBJ1-5	TRBV5-1	CASSLGSEGYNQPQHF
TRBJ1-1	TRBV10-3	CAIRDSTEAFF
TRBJ1-1	TRBV6-5	CASSYSTGTMNTEAFF
TRBJ1-2	TRBV13	CASSLSRELDYGYTF
TRBJ2-7	TRBV5-1	CASSFRTSSYEQYF
TRBJ2-3	TRBV4-2	CASSQDLAGASSGTQYF
TRBJ2-1	TRBV11-3	CASSLLQGQKQFF
TRBJ1-2	TRBV5-8	CASSPYTGLNYGYTF
TRBJ2-2	TRBV7-2	CASSPGLAGGTGELFF
TRBJ2-5	TRBV11-2	CASSLRGSGYQETQYF
TRBJ1-1	TRBV3-1/TRBV3-2	CASSLTAEGEAFF
TRBJ1-5	TRBV7-2	CASSLSPRQGAKDF
TRBJ2-7	TRBV3-1/TRBV3-2	CASSRISYEQYF
TRBJ2-3	TRBV12-3/TRBV12-4	CASSPGHRPQYF